The 8 T cell receptor beta chains reported below all come from one sample, sequenced in a study of shared clonotypes between healthy human individuals. Produced via immunoSEQ multiplex PCR; TCRdb's table is partial and in-frame only. The table has around 720,000 clones, 73% seen once. The sequenced sample was memory CD4+ T cells sorted from blood. The subset denotes: CD45RA-negative fraction. The receptors come from a woman in her thirties in good health.

On this clone: Other DNA variants within this sample encode the same CDR3. The rearrangement uses TRBV18 and TRBJ1-1; D is uncertain. Trimming cost V 3 bases and J 1 base, with 9 bases left between them. In germline, CDR1 is KGHSH, CDR2 LQKENI. CDR3 length equals 14 residues. This chain's CDR3 is CASSPGTENTEAFF. CDR3 nucleotides: TGTGCCAGCTCACCGGGTACAGAGAACACTGAAGCTTTCTTT.

The V and J genes are TRBV9 and TRBJ1-1; 8 bases are shared with TRBD1. This CDR3 region has 14 residues. Germline V gives CDR1 SGDLS, CDR2 YYNGEE. The V gene end was trimmed by 4 bases and the J gene end by 6 bases; junction bases not matched to a gene: 8. Here the CDR3 DNA reads TGTGCCAGCAGCCCGACAGGGGAGGCGGCTGAAGCTTTCTTT. Protein: CASSPTGEAAEAFF.

The V and J genes are TRBV7-8 and TRBJ1-5, with 8 bases identical to TRBD1. With V trimmed by 3 bases and J by 7 bases, 5 bases remained unmatched. Germline loops: CDR1 SGHVS, CDR2 FQNEAQ. This CDR3 has 14 residues. The DNA for the CDR3 is TGTGCCAGCAGCTTCGGACAGGGTGAACAGCCCCAGCATTTT. Protein product: CASSFGQGEQPQHF.

This clone has only a few counts. The V call is TRBV6-1, the J call TRBJ1-5; possibly TRBD1 for D (5 bases). The length of the CDR3 is 15 residues. The ends were cut back, 3 bases at V and 2 bases at J, with 11 bases in the middle. The germline gives CDR1 MNHNS, CDR2 SASEGT. The CDR3 loop is CASSDPGGGNQPQHF. CDR3 nucleotide sequence: TGTGCCAGCAGTGATCCGGGGGGTGGCAATCAGCCCCAGCATTTT.

The V call is TRBV2, the J call TRBJ2-7; no reliable D call. V shed 8 bases and J shed 3 bases, with 11 bases lying between them. Germline V gene sequence: CDR1 SNHLY, CDR2 FYNNEI. CDR3 size: 12 residues. DNA of the CDR3: TGTGCCAGCGGTAATGGCAACTACGAGCAGTACTTC. Translating gives CASGNGNYEQYF.

This clone was observed once. V is TRBV5-1 and J is TRBJ2-6, with D perhaps TRBD1 or TRBD2 (6 bases each). This CDR3 has 18 amino acids. V was clipped by 4 bases and J by 1 base, with 18 bases between them. Germline lookup yields CDR1 SGHRS and CDR2 YFSETQ. CDR3 bases: TGCGCCAGCAGCCCGATGTGGGGGGCGGGGTCTGGGGCCAACGTCCTGACTTTC. Translation gives CASSPMWGAGSGANVLTF.

This clone was counted once. The J gene is TRBJ2-1, the V gene TRBV19, with 7 bases matching TRBD1. CDR1 and CDR2 (germline): LNHDA, SQIVND (reference sequence). The CDR3 length is 15 residues. V lost 1 base to trimming and J lost 6 bases; unmatched junction nucleotides: 6. CDR3 nucleotide sequence: TGTGCCAGTAGTATAGGTCGGACAGGATCCAATGAGCAGTTCTTC. Amino acid sequence: CASSIGRTGSNEQFF. The full variable domain, completed using reference TRBV19 and TRBJ2-1, is DGGITQSPKYLFRKEGQNVTLSCEQNLNHDAMYWYRQDPGQGLRLIYYSQIVNDFQKGDIAEGYSVSREKKESFPLTVTSAQKNPTAFYLCASSIGRTGSNEQFFGPGTRLTVL.

The CDR3 sequence is CSVPGRGGRRSGGPNEQFF. CDR3 DNA sequence: TGCAGCGTTCCCGGGAGGGGCGGGAGGCGGTCCGGGGGTCCCAATGAGCAGTTCTTC. The J gene is TRBJ2-1, the V gene TRBV29-1; 8 bases are shared with TRBD2. The germline V gene encodes CDR1 SQVTM and CDR2 ANQGSEA. The CDR3 spans 19 residues. The V gene end was trimmed by 5 bases and the J gene end by 6 bases; junction bases not matched to a gene: 24.